This TCR beta chain was sequenced for a study of long-term antiretroviral therapy in people with HIV. Version v3.0 of the immunoSEQ assay ran at survey level. Researchers set sequencing to target about 35,000-55,000 T-cell genomes per sample. Sequencing used immunoSEQ multiplex PCR; TCRdb keeps in-frame clones, though not all of them. The table lists 25,000 to 35,000 clones, 95% of them singletons. Regarding this clone: Its target is not known.

General observations from the study: Controls exceeded HIV repertoires in CDR3 length range. In the period from the mid-2000s to the late 2010s, blood was collected, possibly under older ART regimens.

Trimming stripped 7 bases from V and 0 bases from J, with 7 bases between. CDR1 and CDR2 from the germline V gene are LNHDA and SQIVND (reference sequence). This CDR3 has 13 amino acids. The chain links TRBV19 to TRBJ1-5; no clear D. Sequencing was performed on unsorted PBMCs, taken 5.3 years after starting antiretroviral therapy. The receptor was isolated from a man under 40 with HIV. This CDR3 is CASNENSNQPQHF. CDR3 DNA sequence: TGTGCCAGTAACGAGAATAGCAATCAGCCCCAGCATTTT.